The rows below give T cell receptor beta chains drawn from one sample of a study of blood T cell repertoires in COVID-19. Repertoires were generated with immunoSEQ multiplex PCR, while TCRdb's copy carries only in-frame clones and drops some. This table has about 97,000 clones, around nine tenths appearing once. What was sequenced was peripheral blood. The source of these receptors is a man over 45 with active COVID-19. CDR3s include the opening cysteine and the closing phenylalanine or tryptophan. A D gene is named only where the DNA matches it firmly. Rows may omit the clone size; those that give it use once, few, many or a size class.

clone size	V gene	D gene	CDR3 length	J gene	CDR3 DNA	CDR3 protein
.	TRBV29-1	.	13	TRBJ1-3	TGCAGCGTTGCTCGGGGGACTGGAAACACCATATATTTT	CSVARGTGNTIYF
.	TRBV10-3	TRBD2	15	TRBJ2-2	TGTGCCATCAGCACTAGCGGGGGGGTGACCGGGGAGCTGTTTTTT	CAISTSGGVTGELFF
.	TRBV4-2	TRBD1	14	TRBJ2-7	TGTGCCAGCAGCCAAGAGGACAGGGCCAGGGAGCAGTACTTC	CASSQEDRAREQYF
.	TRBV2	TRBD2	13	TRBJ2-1	TGTGCCAGCAGTGTGGGAGGGAACAATGAGCAGTTCTTC	CASSVGGNNEQFF
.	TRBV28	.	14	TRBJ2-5	TGTGCCAGCAGCGGCCGTGGGGGCGAAGAGACCCAGTACTTC	CASSGRGGEETQYF
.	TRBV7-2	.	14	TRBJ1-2	TGTGCCAGCAGCCACCGGGTTTCTAACTATGGCTACACCTTC	CASSHRVSNYGYTF
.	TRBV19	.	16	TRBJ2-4	TGTGCCAGTAGTATTCGACAGGATGGGGCCAAAAACATTCAGTACTTC	CASSIRQDGAKNIQYF
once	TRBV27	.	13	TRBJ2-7	TGTGCCAGCATCGAACGTAGGGGAGGCGAGCAGTACTTC	CASIERRGGEQYF
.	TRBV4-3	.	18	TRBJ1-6	TGCGCCAGCAGCCGTACCCTGGAAGGGAGCTCCTATAATTCACCCCTCCACTTT	CASSRTLEGSSYNSPLHF
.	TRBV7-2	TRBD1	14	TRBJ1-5	TGTGCCAGCAGCTGGACAGGGGACGGACAGCCCCAGCATTTT	CASSWTGDGQPQHF
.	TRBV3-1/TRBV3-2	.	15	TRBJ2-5	TGTGCCAGCAGCCATAACTCGGGGGTCCAAGAGACCCAGTACTTC	CASSHNSGVQETQYF
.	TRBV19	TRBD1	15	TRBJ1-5	TGTGCCAGTAGCCGGGGACAGTTTAGCAATCAGCCCCAGCATTTT	CASSRGQFSNQPQHF
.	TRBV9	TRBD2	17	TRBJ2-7	TGTGCCAGCACCATCCCCCCTTATGAGCGGGGGAGCTACGAGCAGTACTTC	CASTIPPYERGSYEQYF
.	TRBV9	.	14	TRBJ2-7	TGTGCCAGCAGCCCTCGTGGACAGAACTACGAGCAGTACTTC	CASSPRGQNYEQYF
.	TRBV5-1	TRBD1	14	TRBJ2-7	TGCGCCAGCAGCTTGGGACAGGGGGCCTACGAGCAGTACTTC	CASSLGQGAYEQYF
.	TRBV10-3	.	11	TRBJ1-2	TGTGCCACCCAGGACAGCTATGGCTACACCTTC	CATQDSYGYTF
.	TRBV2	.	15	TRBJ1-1	TGTGCCAGCAGTGCCCGGGACACGAGGAACACTGAAGCTTTCTTT	CASSARDTRNTEAFF
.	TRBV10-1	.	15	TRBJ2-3	TGCCCCCAGCACGGAGGAGGCCTTTATATGGGTACGCAGTATTTT	CPQHGGGLYMGTQYF